The 23 T cell receptor beta chains presented below share a single source sample, sequenced in a study of T cells in Graves' hyperthyroidism and ophthalmopathy. Amplified regions were TCR beta CDR3 sequences from RNA transcripts. The TCR CDR3 was amplified in a first-round RT-PCR using the HTBI primer set. In TCRdb, the multiplex PCR reads were re-called with MiXCR into one record per CDR3 protein. The sample consists of about 690,000 distinct CDR3 sequences, 17% of them appearing once. Sequenced input: blood. The receptors were gathered from a man aged 50 or older with Graves' hyperthyroidism.

This clonotype was recorded many times. The gene calls are TRBV4-1 and TRBJ2-5; 10 bases align to TRBD1. The CDR3 has 13 residues. The V gene end was trimmed by 5 bases and the J gene end by 5 bases; junction bases not matched to a gene: 2. CDR1 is MGHRA, CDR2 YSYEKL, per germline. The CDR3 DNA follows: TGCGCCAGCAGCGTGACAGGGGGCGAGACCCAGTACTTC. Its translation: CASSVTGGETQYF.

The sample holds many counts of this clonotype. This chain uses TRBV27 with TRBJ1-2, with D perhaps TRBD1 (6 bases). V lost 5 bases and J lost 6, with 16 bases in between. This CDR3 is built from 14 residues. The germline V gene has CDR1 MNHEY and CDR2 SMNVEV (reference sequence). The CDR3 region has the DNA TGTGCCAGCAGTGCACGCACAGGGAGTGATGGCTACACCTTC. Protein sequence: CASSARTGSDGYTF.

This clonotype was counted at least ten times. This chain uses TRBV24-1 with TRBJ1-2, with D possibly TRBD1 on 5 matching bases. Between the trimmed V and J ends, which lost 9 bases and 4 bases, there was a span of 11 bases. The CDR3 is 12 residues long. Germline V gives CDR1 KGHDR, CDR2 SFDVKD. CDR3 DNA: TGTGCCACCTGGTCAGGGCCCTATGGCTACACCTTC. This codes for CATWSGPYGYTF.

This clonotype was detected a few times. This chain joins TRBV20-1 and TRBJ2-3, with 7 nucleotides matching TRBD2. V lost 0 bases, J lost 3 bases, and 9 bases stayed unmatched. This CDR3 has 16 amino acids. The germline V gene has CDR1 DFQATT and CDR2 SNEGSKA (reference sequence). CDR3 sequence reads: CSARDSSGPTTDTQYF. CDR3 DNA sequence: TGCAGTGCTAGAGATAGTAGCGGGCCTACAACAGATACGCAGTATTTT.

This clonotype has ten or more counts. This chain links TRBV24-1 with TRBJ1-4; TRBD1 aligns across 7 bases. CDR3 length: 16 amino acids. Germline values: CDR1 KGHDR, CDR2 SFDVKD. Losses at the gene ends were 8 bases for V and 7 bases for J; bases not matched to a gene: 15. The CDR3 loop reads CATTEHPDREGEKLFF. The CDR3 DNA reads as TGTGCCACCACCGAACACCCCGACAGGGAGGGTGAAAAACTGTTTTTT.

This clonotype appeared many times. V and J are TRBV6-1 and TRBJ2-7; 11 positions match TRBD2. Germline CDR1 and CDR2: MNHNS and SASEGT. This CDR3 region has 14 residues. With 6 bases clipped from V and 2 bases from J, the junction kept 3 bases outside the gene matches. CDR3 protein: CASRGLAAPYEQYF. CDR3 DNA: TGTGCCAGCAGGGGACTAGCGGCCCCCTACGAGCAGTACTTC.

This clonotype was observed at least ten times. The chain is built from TRBV6-2 or TRBV6-3 and TRBJ2-1; 10 bases align to TRBD2. The CDR3 sequence is 16 residues long. V lost 4 bases, J lost 7 bases, and 10 bases stayed unmatched. Germline V gene sequence: CDR1 MNHEY, CDR2 SVGEGT. The CDR3 coding sequence is TGTGCCAGCAGTTTCCCAGCGGGAGGGCCTGGGAATGAGCAGTTCTTC. Amino acid sequence: CASSFPAGGPGNEQFF.

This clonotype was detected a few times. The chain carries TRBV5-1 and TRBJ2-7, with D perhaps TRBD1 (7 bases). The CDR3 extends over 17 amino acids. Trimming shortened V by 4 bases and J by 2 bases, and 22 bases separated the two germline ends. The germline V gene encodes CDR1 SGHRS and CDR2 YFSETQ. The CDR3 DNA reads as TGCGCCAGCAGCCCTGGTGCGGTTGCGGGACAGACCTACGAGCAGTACTTC. This translates into CASSPGAVAGQTYEQYF.

This clonotype has at least ten counts. This chain connects TRBV29-1 to TRBJ2-1, with 8 positions matching TRBD1. With V trimmed by 6 bases and J by 7 bases, 5 bases remained unmatched. This CDR3 contains 12 residues. Looked up from germline, CDR1 is SQVTM and CDR2 is ANQGSEA. The CDR3 reads CSVWTGRNEQFF. As DNA, the CDR3 is TGCAGCGTCTGGACAGGGCGTAATGAGCAGTTCTTC.

This chain uses TRBV30 with TRBJ2-5; 7 nucleotides line up with TRBD2. CDR3 length equals 14 residues. Germline trimming cut 3 bases from V and 2 bases from J; bases unmatched to any gene: 6. From germline, CDR1 is GTSNPN and CDR2 SVGIG (reference sequence). In DNA, the CDR3 is TGTGCCTGGAGCCGTTCGGGGGGTCAAGAGACCCAGTACTTC. It translates to CAWSRSGGQETQYF. The full variable domain, completed using reference TRBV30 and TRBJ2-5, is SQTIHQWPATLVQPVGSPLSLECTVEGTSNPNLYWYRQAAGRGLQLLFYSVGIGQISSEVPQNLSASRPQDRQFILSSKKLLLSDSGFYLCAWSRSGGQETQYFGPGTRLLVL.

This clonotype occurred many times. V gene TRBV27 combines with J gene TRBJ2-4; 8 nucleotides line up with TRBD2. V was pared by 6 bases and J by 2 bases, with 6 bases of the junction left unmatched. The CDR3 loop spans 15 amino acids. Germline V gene data show CDR1 as MNHEY and CDR2 as SMNVEV (reference sequence). CDR3 region: CASSLAGMTKNIQYF. The CDR3 bases are TGTGCCAGCAGCTTAGCGGGAATGACCAAAAACATTCAGTACTTC.

This clonotype came up a few times. The chain uses TRBV5-1 and TRBJ2-5; 9 bases are a match to TRBD1. Trimming removed 3 bases from V and 6 bases from J; junction bases left unmatched: 18. Germline lookup yields CDR1 SGHRS and CDR2 YFSETQ. The CDR3 is 18 amino acids. In DNA form, the CDR3 reads TGCGCCAGCAGCTCTATCGCCGTCACAGGGGGCGTGAGGAAGACCCAGTACTTC. Its protein product is CASSSIAVTGGVRKTQYF.

V gene TRBV20-1 combines with J gene TRBJ1-1; D is unresolved. The germline gives CDR1 DFQATT, CDR2 SNEGSKA (reference sequence). V shed 0 bases and J shed 1 base, with 9 bases lying between them. The CDR3 runs to 14 residues. CDR3 sequence reads: CSARDGAQNTEAFF. CDR3 DNA sequence: TGCAGTGCTAGAGATGGAGCCCAGAACACTGAAGCTTTCTTT.

This clonotype has a count of ten or more. The rearrangement links TRBV28 to TRBJ1-2; D might be TRBD1 (6 bases). CDR3 length equals 12 residues. V lost 7 bases, J lost 6 bases, and 12 bases lay in between. Germline loops: CDR1 MDHEN, CDR2 SYDVKM. This CDR3 is CASISGDHGYTF. The CDR3 nucleotides read TGTGCCAGCATCTCAGGGGACCATGGCTACACCTTC.

This clonotype has more than one count but fewer than ten. The CDR3 spells CASSPLAGEGYEQYF. The DNA for the CDR3 is TGCGCCAGCAGCCCCTTAGCGGGAGAGGGGTACGAGCAGTACTTC. The genes are TRBV4-1 and TRBJ2-7; 9 bases align to TRBD2. V shed 4 bases, J shed 4 bases, and the junction held 8 bases outside the gene matches. There are 15 residues in the CDR3. Germline CDR1 MGHRA, CDR2 YSYEKL.

The rearrangement joins TRBV7-3 to TRBJ2-2, with 10 bases that match TRBD2. The trim removed 4 bases at V and 6 bases at J, leaving 5 bases unmatched. The germline V gene has CDR1 SGHTA and CDR2 FQGTGA. The CDR3 totals 15 residues. The DNA for the CDR3 is TGTGCCAGCAGCTCCCAGCGGGAGGGGGCCGGGGAGCTGTTTTTT. It encodes CASSSQREGAGELFF.

This clonotype was detected many times. The chain joins TRBV6-2 or TRBV6-3 to TRBJ2-2; D is possibly TRBD1 (5 bases). This CDR3 spans 15 amino acids. Trimming shortened V by 7 bases and J by 3 bases, and 15 bases separated the two germline ends. Germline V gene data show CDR1 as MNHEY and CDR2 as SVGEGT. CDR3 region: CASTAAREYTGELFF. CDR3 in DNA: TGTGCCAGCACGGCGGCCAGGGAATACACCGGGGAGCTGTTTTTT.

The table lists this clonotype with many counts. The chain's CDR3 is CASSYPLAGGNYNEQFF. CDR3 coding DNA: TGTGCCAGCAGTTACCCCTTAGCGGGAGGGAACTACAATGAGCAGTTCTTC. The rearrangement links TRBV7-8 to TRBJ2-1; 11 nucleotides agree with TRBD2. There are 17 residues in the CDR3. V gave up 6 bases and J gave up 3 bases; unmatched junction bases: 10. Germline assignment: CDR1 SGHVS and CDR2 FQNEAQ.

Ten or more counts support this clonotype. The CDR3 loop reads CASTDSQGAGEQYF. CDR3 DNA: TGTGCCAGTACCGACAGTCAGGGGGCGGGCGAGCAGTACTTC. V is TRBV19 and J is TRBJ2-7; 8 bases agree with TRBD1. The CDR3 is made up of 14 amino acids. The germline gives CDR1 LNHDA, CDR2 SQIVND (reference sequence). The ends lost 7 bases at V and 6 bases at J; junction bases unmatched: 11.

Note on this clonotype: A read error is possible here, since a much larger clone lies one base away. The V gene is TRBV20-1, the J gene TRBJ2-3, with D unclear. CDR3 length: 15 amino acids. The germline gives CDR1 DFQATT, CDR2 SNEGSKA (reference sequence). CDR3 coding DNA: TGCAGTGCTAGAGATATCGGCAGTTTACCAGATGCGCAGTATTTT. It specifies CSARDIGSLPDAQYF.

This clonotype was picked up many times. The V gene is TRBV2, the J gene TRBJ1-5, with D hard to call. Trimming cost V 1 base and J 1 base, with 11 bases left between them. This CDR3 is 16 amino acids long. Germline loops: CDR1 SNHLY, CDR2 FYNNEI. This CDR3 reads CASSEGRVGSNQPQHF. In DNA form, the CDR3 reads TGTGCCAGCAGTGAAGGGCGGGTTGGGAGCAATCAGCCCCAGCATTTT.

This clonotype was found a few times. The chain links TRBV7-2 to TRBJ2-2; 8 nucleotides match TRBD2. J was trimmed by 2 bases and V by 0 bases; bases with no gene match: 11. Germline assignment: CDR1 SGHTA and CDR2 FQGNSA. This CDR3 comprises 19 residues. The CDR3 sequence is CASSLAPGQREYNTGELFF. The CDR3 nucleotides are TGTGCCAGCAGCTTAGCTCCGGGCCAGCGGGAGTATAACACCGGGGAGCTGTTTTTT.

The chain has TRBV20-1 and TRBJ2-4; D is possibly TRBD2 (5 bases). Germline V gives CDR1 DFQATT, CDR2 SNEGSKA (reference sequence). The CDR3 covers 14 residues. Trimming took 3 bases from V and 0 from J, leaving 9 bases between them. The CDR3 DNA is TGCAGTGCTAGGCGGACTGGAGCCAAAAACATTCAGTACTTC. It is translated as CSARRTGAKNIQYF.